This T cell receptor beta chain was found in a study of radiation and T cells in renal cell carcinoma. As to time point: blood 4 weeks post-SBRT, at nephrectomy. The sample's treatment: 15 Gy SBRT to primary tumor, nephrectomy 4 weeks later. Nephrectomy followed 15 Gy stereotactic body radiation by 4 weeks. TCRdb's copy holds only in-frame clones and misses some; the assay was immunoSEQ multiplex PCR. The table lists some 64,000 clones, over 60% of them singletons, with approximately 6.6% in the top ten. V lost 3 bases to trimming and J lost 7 bases, with 12 bases between them. From germline, CDR1 is MNHNS and CDR2 SASEGT. The CDR3 is 13 residues long. In its sample, this clone was seen a few times.

This clonotype originated in a man in his sixties with renal cell carcinoma. The specimen was blood, collected from a patient whose treatment included radiotherapy and nephrectomy. V usage is TRBV6-1 and J usage is TRBJ1-2; possibly TRBD1 for D (5 bases). The CDR3 here is CASSDFRDSGYTF. CDR3 nucleotides: TGTGCCAGCAGTGATTTCAGGGATAGTGGCTACACCTTC.